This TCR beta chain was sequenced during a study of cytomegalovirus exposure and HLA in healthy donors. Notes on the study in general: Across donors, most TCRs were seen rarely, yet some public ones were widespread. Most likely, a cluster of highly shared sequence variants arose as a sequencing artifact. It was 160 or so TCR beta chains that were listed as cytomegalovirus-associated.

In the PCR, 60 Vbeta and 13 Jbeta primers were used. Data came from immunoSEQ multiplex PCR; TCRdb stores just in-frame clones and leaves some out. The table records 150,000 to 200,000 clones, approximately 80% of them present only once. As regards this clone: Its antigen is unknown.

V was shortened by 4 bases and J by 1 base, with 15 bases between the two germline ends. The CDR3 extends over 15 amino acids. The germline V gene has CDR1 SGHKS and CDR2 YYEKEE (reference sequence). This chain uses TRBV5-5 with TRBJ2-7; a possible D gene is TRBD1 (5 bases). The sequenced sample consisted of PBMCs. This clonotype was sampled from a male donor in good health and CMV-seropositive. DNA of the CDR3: TGTGCCAGCAGCCCCCCCCAGGGTGGTTCCTACGAGCAGTACTTC. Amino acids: CASSPPQGGSYEQYF.